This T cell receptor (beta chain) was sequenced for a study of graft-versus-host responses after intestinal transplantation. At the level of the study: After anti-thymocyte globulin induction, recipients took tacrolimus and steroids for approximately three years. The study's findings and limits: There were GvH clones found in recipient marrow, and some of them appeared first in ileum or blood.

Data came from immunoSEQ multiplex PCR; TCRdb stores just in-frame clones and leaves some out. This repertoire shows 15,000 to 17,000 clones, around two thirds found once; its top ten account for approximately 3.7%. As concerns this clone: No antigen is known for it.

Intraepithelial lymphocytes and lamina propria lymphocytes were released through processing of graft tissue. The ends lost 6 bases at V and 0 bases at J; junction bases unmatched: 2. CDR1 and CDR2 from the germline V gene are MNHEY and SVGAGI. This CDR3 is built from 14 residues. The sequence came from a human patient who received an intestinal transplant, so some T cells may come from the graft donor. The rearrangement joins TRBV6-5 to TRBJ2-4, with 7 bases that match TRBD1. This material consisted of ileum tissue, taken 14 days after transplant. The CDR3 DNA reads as TGTGCCAGCAGCCAGGGGGTAGCCAAAAACATTCAGTACTTC. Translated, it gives CASSQGVAKNIQYF.